These T cell receptor beta chains were read from a single sample in a study of post-analysis software for immune sequencing data. TCRdb analysed the PCR reads with MiXCR anew, one entry per CDR3 protein. The sample consists of roughly 800,000 distinct CDR3 sequences, roughly 50% of them appearing once. The sample was blood. These receptors were obtained from a girl aged 5-17 years with multiple sclerosis. The CDR3 runs from the conserved cysteine through the conserved F or W. Fields, in order: clone size, V gene, D gene, J gene, CDR3 DNA, CDR3 protein. The D gene is left open where the match is weak. The size of a clone is reported for some rows only, either as once, few or many, or as a class for expanded clones.

clone_size: -; v_call: TRBV2; d_call: TRBD2; j_call: TRBJ2-7; cdr3_nt: TGTGCCAGCAGGGAGCCGGGACTAGGGTTGTACGAGCAGTACTTC; cdr3_aa: CASREPGLGLYEQYF
clone_size: -; v_call: TRBV7-2; d_call: TRBD2; j_call: TRBJ2-3; cdr3_nt: TGTGCCAGCAGGAATAGCGGGGGGCCCCCAGATACGCAGTATTTT; cdr3_aa: CASRNSGGPPDTQYF
clone_size: -; v_call: TRBV6-6; d_call: -; j_call: TRBJ1-2; cdr3_nt: TGTGCCAGCAGTTACGGACAGAGTAACTATGGCTACACCTTC; cdr3_aa: CASSYGQSNYGYTF
clone_size: once; v_call: TRBV20-1; d_call: -; j_call: TRBJ2-7; cdr3_nt: TGCAGTGCTAGGGACCGGGTGACCTCCTACGAGCAGTACTTC; cdr3_aa: CSARDRVTSYEQYF
clone_size: few; v_call: TRBV6-5; d_call: TRBD2; j_call: TRBJ2-7; cdr3_nt: TGTGCCAGCAGTCGACGGGGGACTAGCGGTTCCTACGAGCAGTACTTC; cdr3_aa: CASSRRGTSGSYEQYF
clone_size: -; v_call: TRBV29-1; d_call: -; j_call: TRBJ1-2; cdr3_nt: TGCAGCGTTGAAAACGGGTTGGGGCAGGAATATGGCTACACCTTC; cdr3_aa: CSVENGLGQEYGYTF
clone_size: few; v_call: TRBV6-1; d_call: TRBD1; j_call: TRBJ2-7; cdr3_nt: TGTGCCAGCAGGCCCGCCCCCGGGACAGGGAAGACCTACGAGCAGTACTTC; cdr3_aa: CASRPAPGTGKTYEQYF
clone_size: -; v_call: TRBV20-1; d_call: -; j_call: TRBJ2-1; cdr3_nt: TGCAGTGCTAGGGCTACAAGAGGGGACGATGAGCAGTTCTTC; cdr3_aa: CSARATRGDDEQFF
clone_size: -; v_call: TRBV10-3; d_call: -; j_call: TRBJ1-5; cdr3_nt: TGTGCCATCAGTACAGGCAGGGGTCATAATCAGCCCCAGCATTTT; cdr3_aa: CAISTGRGHNQPQHF
clone_size: -; v_call: TRBV27; d_call: -; j_call: TRBJ1-4; cdr3_nt: TGTGCCAGCAGTCTAAACGTGCAGGATGCACTGTTTTTT; cdr3_aa: CASSLNVQDALFF
clone_size: -; v_call: TRBV12-3/TRBV12-4; d_call: -; j_call: TRBJ1-2; cdr3_nt: TGTGCCAGCAGTTTACGCGCCGGCCTGGGATACACCTTC; cdr3_aa: CASSLRAGLGYTF
clone_size: -; v_call: TRBV7-2; d_call: TRBD2; j_call: TRBJ2-7; cdr3_nt: TGTGCCAGCAGCTTGGGGAGGACTAGCGGGTACGAGCAGTACTTC; cdr3_aa: CASSLGRTSGYEQYF
clone_size: few; v_call: TRBV6-5; d_call: TRBD1; j_call: TRBJ1-2; cdr3_nt: TGTGCCAGCAGTTACTCTCCGGACAGGGCCCTACATGGCTACACCTTC; cdr3_aa: CASSYSPDRALHGYTF
clone_size: once; v_call: TRBV27; d_call: TRBD2; j_call: TRBJ2-1; cdr3_nt: TGTGCCAGCAACCCCGGTAAAGGGCGCGGGGGGCGGAATGAGCAGTTCTTC; cdr3_aa: CASNPGKGRGGRNEQFF
clone_size: few; v_call: TRBV6-6; d_call: -; j_call: TRBJ2-7; cdr3_nt: TGTGCCAGCAGTTATCCCGGGACATCCTCCTACGAGCAGTACTTC; cdr3_aa: CASSYPGTSSYEQYF
clone_size: -; v_call: TRBV29-1; d_call: -; j_call: TRBJ1-1; cdr3_nt: TGCAGCGTTAGCAGGGTTCTGGGGAACACTGAAGCTTTCTTT; cdr3_aa: CSVSRVLGNTEAFF
clone_size: few; v_call: TRBV7-9; d_call: -; j_call: TRBJ2-7; cdr3_nt: TGTGCCAGCAGTAATCTAGGAGGGGGCCGTACCTACGAGCAGTACTTC; cdr3_aa: CASSNLGGGRTYEQYF
clone_size: -; v_call: TRBV7-9; d_call: TRBD2; j_call: TRBJ2-5; cdr3_nt: TGTGCCAGCAGCTTAGATGCTGGGACTAGCGGAGTCCCAGAGACCCAGTACTTC; cdr3_aa: CASSLDAGTSGVPETQYF
clone_size: -; v_call: TRBV7-8; d_call: -; j_call: TRBJ1-1; cdr3_nt: TGTGCCAGCAGCTTAGTAAGGGGACGGTCGAACACTGAAGCTTTCTTT; cdr3_aa: CASSLVRGRSNTEAFF
clone_size: -; v_call: TRBV5-1; d_call: TRBD2; j_call: TRBJ2-2; cdr3_nt: TGCGCCAGCAGCACACTAGCGGGGGAGTCCACCGGGGAGCTGTTTTTT; cdr3_aa: CASSTLAGESTGELFF
clone_size: -; v_call: TRBV7-9; d_call: -; j_call: TRBJ1-6; cdr3_nt: TGTGCCAGCAGCTTAGCGCCTGAGTCACCCCTCCACTTT; cdr3_aa: CASSLAPESPLHF
clone_size: few; v_call: TRBV12-3/TRBV12-4; d_call: -; j_call: TRBJ2-7; cdr3_nt: TGTGCCAGCAGCTTAGGTGGGGGGACCGCCGCCTACGAGCAGTACTTC; cdr3_aa: CASSLGGGTAAYEQYF
clone_size: -; v_call: TRBV9; d_call: TRBD2; j_call: TRBJ2-7; cdr3_nt: TGTGCCAGCAGCGTAGTAGCGGGAGGGCGCGAGCAGTACTTC; cdr3_aa: CASSVVAGGREQYF
clone_size: -; v_call: TRBV7-3; d_call: -; j_call: TRBJ2-6; cdr3_nt: TGTGCCAGCAGCTTATGGTTAGGGGGGAGCTCTGGGGCCAACGTCCTGACTTTC; cdr3_aa: CASSLWLGGSSGANVLTF
clone_size: -; v_call: TRBV5-1; d_call: TRBD1; j_call: TRBJ1-2; cdr3_nt: TGCGCCAGCAGCCCGGGACAGATCTCCTATGGCTACACCTTC; cdr3_aa: CASSPGQISYGYTF
clone_size: -; v_call: TRBV4-1; d_call: TRBD1; j_call: TRBJ1-1; cdr3_nt: TGCGCCAGCAGCGAAGCGGGACAGGGTTTCCCTAACACTGAAGCTTTCTTT; cdr3_aa: CASSEAGQGFPNTEAFF
clone_size: -; v_call: TRBV28; d_call: TRBD2; j_call: TRBJ2-6; cdr3_nt: TGTGCCAGCAGAAAGGGACTAGCGGGGCCCTCTGGGGCCAACGTCCTGACTTTC; cdr3_aa: CASRKGLAGPSGANVLTF
clone_size: -; v_call: TRBV2; d_call: -; j_call: TRBJ2-7; cdr3_nt: TGTGCCAGCACGGGCGGGGGCGCCCCCTACGAGCAGTACTTC; cdr3_aa: CASTGGGAPYEQYF
clone_size: few; v_call: TRBV6-5; d_call: TRBD1; j_call: TRBJ2-5; cdr3_nt: TGTGCCAGCAGTTCGACGGACAGGGTAGGGACCCAGTACTTC; cdr3_aa: CASSSTDRVGTQYF
clone_size: -; v_call: TRBV5-1; d_call: -; j_call: TRBJ2-5; cdr3_nt: TGCGCCAGCAGCTTGTACAGGGTGGACGAAGGGGAGACCCAGTACTTC; cdr3_aa: CASSLYRVDEGETQYF
clone_size: -; v_call: TRBV24-1; d_call: TRBD2; j_call: TRBJ2-1; cdr3_nt: TGTGCCACCAGGGGACTAGCGGGAGACCACAATGAGCAGTTCTTC; cdr3_aa: CATRGLAGDHNEQFF
clone_size: once; v_call: TRBV29-1; d_call: TRBD2; j_call: TRBJ2-5; cdr3_nt: TGCAGCGCCTATGGGACTAGCCAACAAGAGACCCAGTACTTC; cdr3_aa: CSAYGTSQQETQYF
clone_size: few; v_call: TRBV5-1; d_call: TRBD1; j_call: TRBJ2-7; cdr3_nt: TGCGCCAGCAGACAGGGGGTACACGAGCAGTACTTC; cdr3_aa: CASRQGVHEQYF
clone_size: -; v_call: TRBV7-2; d_call: -; j_call: TRBJ1-1; cdr3_nt: TGTGCCAGCAGCTTGTTCCTGGACACTGAAGCTTTCTTT; cdr3_aa: CASSLFLDTEAFF
clone_size: -; v_call: TRBV12-3/TRBV12-4; d_call: -; j_call: TRBJ2-7; cdr3_nt: TGTGCCAGCAGCCCAGGGGGGCTAGCGTCCTACGAGCAGTACTTC; cdr3_aa: CASSPGGLASYEQYF
clone_size: few; v_call: TRBV7-9; d_call: -; j_call: TRBJ1-6; cdr3_nt: TGTGCCAGCAGCCCAGGTTGGGGGGCCAGCTCCTATAATTCACCCCTCCACTTT; cdr3_aa: CASSPGWGASSYNSPLHF
clone_size: -; v_call: TRBV7-7; d_call: -; j_call: TRBJ2-5; cdr3_nt: TGTGCTAGCAGCTTAGCAGGGGATCCAATACTTGGTGAGCAGTACTTC; cdr3_aa: CASSLAGDPILGEQYF
clone_size: -; v_call: TRBV12-3/TRBV12-4; d_call: -; j_call: TRBJ2-7; cdr3_nt: TGTGCCAGCAGAGGACTGAGGAGCTCCTACGAGCAGTACTTC; cdr3_aa: CASRGLRSSYEQYF
clone_size: -; v_call: TRBV29-1; d_call: TRBD1; j_call: TRBJ1-2; cdr3_nt: TGCAGCGTTGCCGAGACAGGGCAGGGTGGCTACACCTTC; cdr3_aa: CSVAETGQGGYTF
clone_size: few; v_call: TRBV14; d_call: TRBD2; j_call: TRBJ2-1; cdr3_nt: TGTGCCAGCAGCCCGAGGCTAGCGGGAGTCAATGAGCAGTTCTTC; cdr3_aa: CASSPRLAGVNEQFF